These 30 T cell receptor beta chains were all obtained from the same sample, sequenced in a study of shared clonotypes between healthy human individuals. Clones were read by immunoSEQ multiplex PCR, and TCRdb kept only the in-frame ones, dropping some. The sample records millions of clones, roughly 95% being singletons. Naive CD8 isolation took CD45RO-negative cells positively selected for CCR7 and excluded terminally differentiated effector memory CD45RA+ cells. Material for sequencing was naive CD8+ T cells sorted from blood. Every receptor here comes from a man in his late teens or twenties in good health.

The gene calls are TRBV9 and TRBJ2-7; D is unresolved. This CDR3 spans 16 amino acids. Germline lookup yields CDR1 SGDLS and CDR2 YYNGEE. The V end was cut by 0 bases, the J end by 0 bases, with 13 bases between. CDR3 sequence reads: CASSVVGAASSYEQYF. CDR3 sequence (DNA): TGTGCCAGCAGCGTAGTTGGTGCCGCCAGCTCCTACGAGCAGTACTTC.

As concerns this clone: This CDR3 is also generated by other DNA sequences in the sample. The chain carries TRBV9 and TRBJ1-1; possible D gene TRBD1, 5 bases. CDR3 length: 13 residues. Trimming removed 0 bases at V and 5 bases at J, with 8 bases between. Germline CDR1 and CDR2: SGDLS and YYNGEE. The CDR3 DNA is TGTGCCAGCAGCGTAGGAGGGACGACTGAAGCTTTCTTT. Translating it yields CASSVGGTTEAFF.

This clone showed up just once. The CDR3, as DNA: TGTGCCAGCAGCCCCCCTCTGGGGGAAACCGGGGAGCTGTTTTTT. Its protein product is CASSPPLGETGELFF. V is TRBV7-9 and J is TRBJ2-2; D possibly matches TRBD1 or TRBD2 (5 bases each). The CDR3 is made up of 15 amino acids. The germline gives CDR1 SEHNR, CDR2 FQNEAQ (reference sequence). Deletions cut 5 bases from V and 5 bases from J, with 15 bases between.

The chain combines TRBV9 with TRBJ2-1; the D is unclear. The V and J ends lost 1 base and 5 bases respectively, with 7 bases between them. CDR3 size: 13 residues. Per germline, CDR1 SGDLS and CDR2 YYNGEE. CDR3 sequence reads: CASSVHGNNEQFF. Here the CDR3 DNA reads TGTGCCAGCAGCGTACACGGTAACAATGAGCAGTTCTTC.

The chain employs TRBV10-2 and TRBJ2-5; no firm D call. Trimming removed 3 bases from V and 10 bases from J, with 6 bases in between. The CDR3 contains 10 residues. Germline CDR1 reads WSHSY; CDR2 reads SAAADI. CDR3 residues: CASSDAIQYF. For the CDR3, the DNA is TGCGCCAGCAGTGACGCGATCCAGTACTTC.

As DNA, the CDR3 is TGTGCCAGCAGTTACTTGGAGGGCCTCCAAGAGACCCAGTACTTC. Protein: CASSYLEGLQETQYF. The chain uses TRBV6-5 and TRBJ2-5; D perhaps matches TRBD2 (6 bases). Trimming pared 1 base from V and 1 base from J, leaving 10 bases between. The CDR3 contains 15 residues. Germline CDR1 and CDR2: MNHEY and SVGAGI.

With regard to this clone: Other DNA sequences in this specimen translate into the identical CDR3. This rearrangement joins TRBV9 to TRBJ2-7; D is unresolved. Deletions cut 1 base from V and 0 bases from J, with 5 bases between. Looked up from germline, CDR1 is SGDLS and CDR2 is YYNGEE. This CDR3 has 13 residues. CDR3: CASSVSPSYEQYF. CDR3 sequence (DNA): TGTGCCAGCAGCGTAAGTCCCTCCTACGAGCAGTACTTC.

J is TRBJ2-7 and V is TRBV11-2, with TRBD1 matching over 9 bases. The trim removed 5 bases at V and 4 bases at J, leaving 12 bases unmatched. This CDR3 is 16 amino acids long. Per germline, CDR1 SGHAT and CDR2 FQNNGV. The CDR3 spells CASSLIGQGRLYEQYF. CDR3 DNA: TGTGCCAGCAGCCTCATCGGACAGGGGAGGTTGTACGAGCAGTACTTC.

J is TRBJ1-5 and V is TRBV7-2, with D unresolved. V shed 1 base and J shed 0 bases, with 13 bases lying between them. CDR3 length equals 17 residues. Germline V gene lookup returns CDR1 SGHTA and CDR2 FQGNSA. CDR3 bases: TGTGCCAGCAGCTTAGAATACCAGTGGGGTAGCAATCAGCCCCAGCATTTT. It yields the protein CASSLEYQWGSNQPQHF. The full variable domain, completed using reference TRBV7-2 and TRBJ1-5, is GAGVSQSPSNKVTEKGKDVELRCDPISGHTALYWYRQSLGQGLEFLIYFQGNSAPDKSGLPSDRFSAERTGGSVSTLTIQRTQQEDSAVYLCASSLEYQWGSNQPQHFGDGTRLSIL.

The chain has TRBV11-2 and TRBJ1-2; 9 bases fit TRBD1. Germline values: CDR1 SGHAT, CDR2 FQNNGV. J lost 3 bases, V lost 5 bases, and 4 bases had no gene match. CDR3 length: 14 amino acids. The CDR3 protein is CASSPRQGDYGYTF. The CDR3 bases are TGTGCCAGCAGCCCGAGACAGGGGGACTATGGCTACACCTTC.

CDR3 DNA: TGTGCCAGCAGTCACAGGGGGTTTGAGACCCAGTACTTC. Translated, it gives CASSHRGFETQYF. The V call is TRBV28, the J call TRBJ2-5; 8 positions match TRBD1. CDR1 MDHEN and CDR2 SYDVKM come from the germline V gene. Trimming at V came to 5 bases and at J to 5 bases, leaving 4 bases not matched to a gene. The CDR3 sequence is 13 residues long.

The chain has TRBV30 and TRBJ1-2; D ambiguous. The CDR3 totals 11 residues. Trimming took off 4 bases at V and 6 bases at J, with 9 bases between the two ends. Germline-derived CDR1 and CDR2 are GTSNPN and SVGIG (reference sequence). The CDR3 loop reads CAWTATHGYTF. DNA of the CDR3: TGTGCCTGGACCGCCACCCATGGCTACACCTTC.

CDR3 nucleotides: TGTGCCAGCAGCGACGAGGGAGGCCTGGGGTCCTACAATGAGCAGTTCTTC. It translates to CASSDEGGLGSYNEQFF. V and J are TRBV9 and TRBJ2-1, with TRBD2 as a possible D gene (6 bases). The CDR3 consists of 17 residues. The V end lost 3 bases, the J end lost 1 base, and 17 bases lay between the germline ends. Germline CDR1 and CDR2: SGDLS and YYNGEE.

This chain connects TRBV6-1 to TRBJ2-3; D may match TRBD1 or TRBD2 (5 bases each). The CDR3 runs 16 residues. Germline V gene sequence: CDR1 MNHNS, CDR2 SASEGT. V was cut by 3 bases and J by 5 bases, with 18 bases left in between. The chain's CDR3 is CASSDLSGAPLDTQYF. The CDR3 DNA reads as TGTGCCAGCAGTGACTTGTCCGGGGCCCCCTTAGATACGCAGTATTTT.

This clone is a singleton in its sample. The V and J genes are TRBV5-6 and TRBJ2-3, with D perhaps TRBD1 (6 bases). Trimming stripped 7 bases from V and 2 bases from J, with 20 bases between. The CDR3 is made up of 16 amino acids. Germline V lookup: CDR1 SGHDT, CDR2 YYEEEE. The CDR3 protein is CASESEAGVITDTQYF. The CDR3 DNA reads TGTGCCAGCGAAAGTGAGGCAGGGGTTATCACAGATACGCAGTATTTT.

The chain employs TRBV30 and TRBJ2-3; TRBD1 matches at 9 bases. The germline V gene has CDR1 GTSNPN and CDR2 SVGIG (reference sequence). Losses at the gene ends were 3 bases for V and 5 bases for J; bases not matched to a gene: 9. This CDR3 spans 15 amino acids. The chain's CDR3 is CAWRPGTGSLDTQYF. The CDR3 region has the DNA TGTGCCTGGAGGCCCGGGACAGGGAGTTTAGATACGCAGTATTTT.

This clone was detected once. The V call is TRBV7-2, the J call TRBJ2-7; D ambiguous. The germline CDR1 and CDR2 sequences are SGHTA and FQGNSA. The length of the CDR3 is 12 residues. Deletions cut 6 bases from V and 4 bases from J, with 10 bases between. The CDR3 DNA follows: TGTGCCAGCAGATTTACCGATTACGAGCAGTACTTC. This codes for CASRFTDYEQYF.

The chain is built from TRBV18 and TRBJ2-7; 7 positions match TRBD1. V shed 4 bases, J shed 5 bases, and the junction held 14 bases outside the gene matches. From germline, CDR1 is KGHSH and CDR2 LQKENI. The CDR3 has 16 amino acids. The DNA for the CDR3 is TGTGCCAGCTCACAAACCGGAACAGGGGAAACCCACGAGCAGTACTTC. Amino acid sequence: CASSQTGTGETHEQYF.

This chain connects TRBV28 to TRBJ2-1; 8 bases match TRBD1. CDR1 is MDHEN and CDR2 is SYDVKM in the germline V gene. J was trimmed by 9 bases and V by 6 bases; bases with no gene match: 16. CDR3 size: 16 residues. The CDR3 region is CASSPNSGGWWGEQFF. In DNA, the CDR3 is TGTGCCAGCAGCCCAAATTCAGGGGGCTGGTGGGGTGAGCAGTTCTTC.

In regard to this clone: The junction and the germline gene differ at one end; a read error may be behind it. The chain employs TRBV5-4 and TRBJ2-7, with 7 bases that match TRBD2. Germline CDR1 reads SGHNT; CDR2 reads YYREEE (reference sequence). The CDR3 covers 13 residues. The CDR3 loop is CASSFREAAEQYF. The CDR3 DNA reads as TGTGCCAGTAGCTTTCGGGAGGCAGCCGAGCAGTACTTC.

The gene calls are TRBV28 and TRBJ2-7; D could derive from TRBD1 or TRBD2 (5 bases each). Germline loops: CDR1 MDHEN, CDR2 SYDVKM. The CDR3 length is 14 residues. Trimming pared 3 bases from V and 6 bases from J, leaving 15 bases between. Here the CDR3 DNA reads TGTGCCAGCAGTTTTATGGGAGCTGGGGGCGAGCAGTACTTC. Amino acids: CASSFMGAGGEQYF.

The gene calls are TRBV10-1 and TRBJ2-1, with 7 nucleotides matching TRBD2. In germline, CDR1 is WNHNN, CDR2 SYGVQD (reference sequence). Losses at the gene ends were 2 bases for V and 10 bases for J; bases not matched to a gene: 11. The CDR3 covers 15 residues. The CDR3 sequence: CASSEGGLAAGEQFF. CDR3 DNA sequence: TGCGCCAGCAGTGAGGGGGGTCTAGCGGCCGGCGAGCAGTTCTTC.

The rearrangement links TRBV19 to TRBJ1-5; D gene unclear. The germline CDR1 and CDR2 sequences are LNHDA and SQIVND (reference sequence). V was shortened by 1 base and J by 3 bases, with 7 bases between the two germline ends. The CDR3 length is 14 residues. The CDR3 DNA is TGTGCCAGTAGTATAGGAGGGAACAATCAGCCCCAGCATTTT. Protein: CASSIGGNNQPQHF.

The rearrangement uses TRBV27 and TRBJ1-2; D call uncertain. The germline V gene has CDR1 MNHEY and CDR2 SMNVEV (reference sequence). This CDR3 comprises 14 residues. The V end lost 3 bases, the J end lost 1 base, and 9 bases lay between the germline ends. As DNA, the CDR3 is TGTGCCAGCAGTTTCCTCGACGATAACTATGGCTACACCTTC. Residues: CASSFLDDNYGYTF.

The chain employs TRBV27 and TRBJ2-1; 8 positions agree with TRBD2. Looked up from germline, CDR1 is MNHEY and CDR2 is SMNVEV (reference sequence). The length of the CDR3 is 15 residues. The J segment lost 5 bases and the V segment lost 3 bases, leaving 6 bases of the junction unmatched. The CDR3 spells CASSLGSGRDNEQFF. The DNA of the CDR3 is TGTGCCAGCAGTTTGGGGAGCGGGAGAGACAATGAGCAGTTCTTC.

With regard to this clone: Different DNA sequences within this sample yield the same CDR3. Here the CDR3 reads CASSHGRGYEQYF. CDR3 nucleotides: TGCGCCAGCAGCCACGGACGCGGGTACGAGCAGTACTTC. The chain couples TRBV4-3 to TRBJ2-7; TRBD2 is a possible D gene (5 bases). Germline V gene sequence: CDR1 LGHNA, CDR2 YSLEER. The CDR3 sequence is 13 residues long. Trimming took off 3 bases at V and 4 bases at J, with 10 bases between the two ends.

This chain connects TRBV29-1 to TRBJ2-3; possibly TRBD2 for D (6 bases). The CDR3 has 14 residues. Germline V CDR1 and CDR2: SQVTM, ANQGSEA. V was clipped by 3 bases and J by 1 base, with 11 bases between them. The CDR3 spells CSVEAGYGTDTQYF. CDR3 coding DNA: TGCAGCGTTGAGGCGGGATACGGCACAGATACGCAGTATTTT.

The J gene is TRBJ2-7, the V gene TRBV10-3; D is unclear. Germline assignment: CDR1 ENHRY and CDR2 SYGVKD. There are 14 residues in the CDR3. V shed 4 bases and J shed 1 base, with 11 bases lying between them. For the CDR3, the DNA is TGTGCCATCAGTGGAGAAGATAGTTCCTACGAGCAGTACTTC. This codes for CAISGEDSSYEQYF.

The CDR3 here is CASSLEYAGNEQYF. DNA for the CDR3: TGCGCCAGCAGCTTGGAGTACGCAGGAAACGAGCAGTACTTC. The V and J genes are TRBV5-1 and TRBJ2-7; D gene unclear. This CDR3 region has 14 residues. Germline V gene data show CDR1 as SGHRS and CDR2 as YFSETQ. Deletions cut 0 bases from V and 5 bases from J, with 12 bases between.

The rearrangement joins TRBV7-9 to TRBJ2-3, with a weak D call TRBD1 (8 bases). CDR1 and CDR2 (germline): SEHNR, FQNEAQ (reference sequence). The CDR3 is 16 residues long. V was cut by 5 bases and J by 4 bases, with 19 bases left in between. CDR3 residues: CASSPPAGQEPDTQYF. In nucleotides, the CDR3 is TGTGCCAGCAGCCCCCCAGCGGGACAGGAGCCAGATACGCAGTATTTT.